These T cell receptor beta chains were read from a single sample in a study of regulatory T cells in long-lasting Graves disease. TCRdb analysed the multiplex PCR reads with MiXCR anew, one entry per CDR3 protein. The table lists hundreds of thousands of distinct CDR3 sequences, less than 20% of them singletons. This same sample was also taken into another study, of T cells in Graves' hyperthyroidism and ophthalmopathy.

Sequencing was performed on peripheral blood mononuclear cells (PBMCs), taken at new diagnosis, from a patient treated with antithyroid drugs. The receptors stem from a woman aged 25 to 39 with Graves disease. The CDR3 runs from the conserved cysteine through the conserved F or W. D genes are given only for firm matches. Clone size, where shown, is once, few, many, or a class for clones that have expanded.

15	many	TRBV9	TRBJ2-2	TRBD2	CASSPGTINTGELFF	TGTGCCAGCAGCCCCGGGACTATCAACACCGGGGAGCTGTTTTTT
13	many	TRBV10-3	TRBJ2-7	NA	CAISGLRGYEQYF	TGTGCCATCAGTGGTCTCAGAGGCTACGAGCAGTACTTC
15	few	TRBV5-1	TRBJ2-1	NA	CASSELTGSYNEQFF	TGCGCCAGCAGCGAATTAACGGGGTCCTACAATGAGCAGTTCTTC
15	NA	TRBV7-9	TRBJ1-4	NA	CASSLVGTWGEKLFF	TGTGCCAGCAGCTTAGTGGGGACCTGGGGTGAAAAACTGTTTTTT
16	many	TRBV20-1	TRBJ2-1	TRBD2	CSARGTSGLSYNEQFF	TGCAGTGCTAGAGGGACTAGCGGTCTCTCCTACAATGAGCAGTTCTTC
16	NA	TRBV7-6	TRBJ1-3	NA	CASSLEAKISGNTIYF	TGTGCCAGCAGCTTAGAGGCGAAAATCTCTGGAAACACCATATATTTT
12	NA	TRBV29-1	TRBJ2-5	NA	CSVEEMRETQYF	TGCAGCGTTGAAGAGATGAGGGAGACCCAGTACTTC
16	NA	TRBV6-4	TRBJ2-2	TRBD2	CASSDSTSGSTGELFF	TGTGCCAGCAGTGACTCGACTAGCGGGAGCACCGGGGAGCTGTTTTTT
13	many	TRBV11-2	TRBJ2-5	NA	CASSSNQGGTQYF	TGTGCCAGCAGTTCTAACCAGGGGGGGACCCAGTACTTC
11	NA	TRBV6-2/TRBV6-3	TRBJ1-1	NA	CASSWGGEALF	TGTGCCAGCAGTTGGGGAGGGGAAGCTCTCTTT
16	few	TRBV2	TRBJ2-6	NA	CASSYRAFSGANVLTF	TGTGCCAGCAGTTACAGAGCCTTCTCTGGGGCCAACGTCCTGACTTTC
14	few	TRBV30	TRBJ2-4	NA	CAWSNAGAKNIQYF	TGTGCCTGGAGTAACGCGGGTGCCAAAAACATTCAGTACTTC
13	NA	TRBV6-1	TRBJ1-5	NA	CASRSISNQPQHF	TGTGCCAGCAGGAGCATTAGCAATCAGCCCCAGCATTTT
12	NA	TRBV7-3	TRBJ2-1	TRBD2	CARPGGQNEQFF	TGTGCCAGGCCGGGAGGGCAAAATGAGCAGTTCTTC
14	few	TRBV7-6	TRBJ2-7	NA	CASSPLTGRYEQYF	TGTGCCAGCAGCCCACTGACAGGGAGGTATGAGCAGTACTTC
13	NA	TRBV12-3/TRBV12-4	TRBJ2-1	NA	CASGLTIYNEQFF	TGTGCCAGCGGACTTACGATATACAATGAGCAGTTCTTC
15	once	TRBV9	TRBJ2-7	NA	CASSPVGAWTYERYF	TGTGCCAGCAGCCCCGTCGGTGCCTGGACCTACGAGCGGTACTTC